The 28 T cell receptor beta chains below were found in one sample sequenced in a study of T cell repertoires in cytomegalovirus infection. TCRdb called the reads again in MiXCR, with one record for every CDR3 protein. The sample includes some 400,000 distinct CDR3 sequences, 15% to 20% of them seen just once. Sequencing was carried out using PBMCs. The receptors were gathered from a human donor in good health (CMV status not recorded). Some clones in this sample may be carry-over from other donors' samples.

In its sample, this clonotype was seen a few times. V and J are TRBV12-3 or TRBV12-4 and TRBJ1-5; 7 nucleotides agree with TRBD1. Losses at the gene ends were 4 bases for V and 5 bases for J; bases not matched to a gene: 5. The CDR3 runs 14 residues. The CDR3 region has the DNA TGTGCCAGCAGTTCCGGGACAGATGATCAGCCCCAGCATTTT. Protein product: CASSSGTDDQPQHF.

The chain is built from TRBV2 and TRBJ1-5, with 8 positions matching TRBD1. CDR3 length equals 15 residues. V lost 7 bases to trimming and J lost 6 bases; unmatched junction nucleotides: 11. CDR1 and CDR2 (germline): SNHLY, FYNNEI. The CDR3 DNA reads as TGTGCCAGCACCCTGGGACAGGCATCGGGTCAGCCCCAGCATTTT. This sequence encodes CASTLGQASGQPQHF.

The chain is built from TRBV12-3 or TRBV12-4 and TRBJ2-5, with 7 bases matching TRBD2. CDR3 length: 15 residues. The V and J ends lost 6 bases and 4 bases, in that order; junction bases with no gene match: 11. For the CDR3, the DNA is TGTGCCAGCAGCCCCACTGCGGGGGAGGGAGAGACCCAGTACTTC. It yields the protein CASSPTAGEGETQYF.

This clonotype showed up just a few times. The chain combines TRBV19 with TRBJ1-5; D not certain. Per germline, CDR1 LNHDA and CDR2 SQIVND (reference sequence). Trimming took off 6 bases at V and 4 bases at J, with 25 bases between the two ends. CDR3 length: 18 amino acids. The CDR3 spells CASRQPGPETETNQPQHF. DNA for the CDR3: TGTGCCAGTAGACAACCGGGCCCTGAAACGGAGACTAATCAGCCCCAGCATTTT.

The chain uses TRBV10-2 and TRBJ1-1; D possibly corresponds to TRBD1 (5 bases). This CDR3 region has 17 residues. V gave up 8 bases and J gave up 1 base, with 23 bases separating them. Per the germline V gene, CDR1 is WSHSY and CDR2 is SAAADI. The CDR3 here is CASAGWGVGFGNTEAFF. Written as DNA, the CDR3 is TGCGCCAGCGCTGGGTGGGGCGTCGGATTTGGGAACACTGAAGCTTTCTTT.

This clonotype occurred a few times. The junction does not match germline at one end; this may be a read error. V and J are TRBV20-1 and TRBJ2-3; tentatively, D is TRBD2 (5 bases). Germline V gene sequence: CDR1 DFQATT, CDR2 SNEGSKA (reference sequence). The CDR3 is 13 residues long. The CDR3 region has the DNA TGCAGTGCGGGGAGAGCTGGCACGGATACGCAGTATTTT. The encoded protein is CSAGRAGTDTQYF.

J is TRBJ1-5 and V is TRBV6-4; D is undetermined. CDR3 length: 17 amino acids. With 7 bases removed from V and 0 bases from J, the gap between germline ends came to 19 bases. Per the germline V gene, CDR1 is MRHNA and CDR2 is SNTAGT. In DNA, the CDR3 is TGTGCCAGCACCAACCCCTCAAGAACCCATAGCAATCAGCCCCAGCATTTT. Amino acid sequence: CASTNPSRTHSNQPQHF.

A few counts support this clonotype. The chain uses TRBV18 and TRBJ2-3; 10 bases align to TRBD2. Germline CDR1 and CDR2: KGHSH and LQKENI. J was trimmed by 3 bases and V by 0 bases; bases with no gene match: 9. The length of the CDR3 is 18 residues. The CDR3 DNA reads TGTGCCAGCTCACCACCGGGCGGGACTAGCGTGAAGACAGATACGCAGTATTTT. Its translation is CASSPPGGTSVKTDTQYF.

This clonotype was found many times. The J gene is TRBJ2-5, the V gene TRBV7-8, with 11 bases aligning to TRBD2. V was clipped by 3 bases and J by 3 bases; unmatched bases: 9. CDR1 is SGHVS and CDR2 is FQNEAQ in the germline V gene. The CDR3 covers 17 residues. The CDR3 here is CASSFLIAGGPEETQYF. As DNA, the CDR3 is TGTGCCAGCAGCTTCCTCATAGCGGGAGGGCCAGAAGAGACCCAGTACTTC.

The chain joins TRBV6-5 to TRBJ2-7; TRBD1 matches at 10 bases. The CDR3 consists of 14 residues. The germline CDR1 and CDR2 sequences are MNHEY and SVGAGI. V trimming: 2 bases; J trimming: 3 bases; junction bases outside the gene matches: 1. The CDR3 loop is CASSYGDRGYEQYF. CDR3 in DNA: TGTGCCAGCAGTTACGGGGACAGGGGCTACGAGCAGTACTTC.

The rearrangement uses TRBV14 and TRBJ2-3, with D possibly matching TRBD1 (6 bases). The ends were cut back, 4 bases at V and 2 bases at J, with 13 bases in the middle. The CDR3 is 15 amino acids. CDR1 is SGHDN and CDR2 is FVKESK in the germline V gene. Here the CDR3 reads CASSPSTGITDTQYF. The CDR3 DNA sequence: TGTGCCAGCAGCCCCTCGACAGGAATCACAGATACGCAGTATTTT.

Only a few counts were recorded for this clonotype. The V gene is TRBV2, the J gene TRBJ1-1; 8 bases line up with TRBD1. With 6 bases clipped from V and 4 bases from J, the junction kept 4 bases outside the gene matches. The CDR3 is 13 residues long. Germline CDR1 SNHLY, CDR2 FYNNEI. The CDR3, as DNA: TGTGCCAGCAGCGACAGGGGAAGCACTGAAGCTTTCTTT. Translated, it gives CASSDRGSTEAFF.

The rearrangement uses TRBV18 and TRBJ1-5; TRBD1 is a possible D gene (5 bases). The ends were cut back, 3 bases at V and 5 bases at J, with 20 bases in the middle. Germline values: CDR1 KGHSH, CDR2 LQKENI. This CDR3 contains 17 residues. Written as DNA, the CDR3 is TGTGCCAGCTCACCGTCCCTGAGGGGTGTTTTCGATCAGCCCCAGCATTTT. Translated: CASSPSLRGVFDQPQHF. Full variable domain (remainder filled in from reference TRBV18 and TRBJ1-5): NAGVMQNPRHLVRRRGQEARLRCSPMKGHSHVYWYRQLPEEGLKFMVYLQKENIIDESGMPKERFSAEFPKEGPSILRIQQVVRGDSAAYFCASSPSLRGVFDQPQHFGDGTRLSIL.

This clonotype has a handful of counts. The chain is built from TRBV5-1 and TRBJ1-3; the match to TRBD1 covers 8 bases. Trimming removed 4 bases from V and 0 bases from J; junction bases left unmatched: 3. Germline-derived CDR1 and CDR2 are SGHRS and YFSETQ. The CDR3 covers 15 residues. The CDR3 loop reads CASSRTGTSGNTIYF. CDR3 in DNA: TGCGCCAGCAGCAGGACAGGGACCTCTGGAAACACCATATATTTT. Supplemented by reference TRBV5-1 and TRBJ1-3, the full variable domain reads KAGVTQTPRYLIKTRGQQVTLSCSPISGHRSVSWYQQTPGQGLQFLFEYFSETQRNKGNFPGRFSGRQFSNSRSEMNVSTLELGDSALYLCASSRTGTSGNTIYFGEGSWLTVV.

The rearrangement joins TRBV7-2 to TRBJ2-3; D not resolved. The CDR3 has 14 residues. CDR1 and CDR2 (germline): SGHTA, FQGNSA. V gave up 8 bases and J gave up 4 bases, with 16 bases separating them. The CDR3 region has the DNA TGTGCCAGCGGGAATAGTCCCCAGGCAGATACGCAGTATTTT. Residues: CASGNSPQADTQYF.

V and J are TRBV4-1 and TRBJ2-5; D is unresolved. This CDR3 is 14 amino acids long. V was clipped by 4 bases and J by 5 bases, with 14 bases between them. Germline values: CDR1 MGHRA, CDR2 YSYEKL. The DNA for the CDR3 is TGCGCCAGCAGCCCTGTAACCCCGGGCGAGACCCAGTACTTC. This gives the protein CASSPVTPGETQYF.

This clonotype was recorded many times. The chain uses TRBV12-3 or TRBV12-4 and TRBJ1-2; D remains ambiguous. With 6 bases removed from V and 8 bases from J, the gap between germline ends came to 13 bases. This CDR3 has 12 residues. Written as DNA, the CDR3 is TGTGCCAGCAGAGACGGAGTTCGGGGCTACACCTTC. Protein product: CASRDGVRGYTF.

The chain links TRBV5-4 to TRBJ2-6; 9 nucleotides align to TRBD2. The CDR3 runs 17 residues. Losses at the gene ends were 4 bases for V and 0 bases for J; bases not matched to a gene: 5. Germline V CDR1 and CDR2: SGHNT, YYREEE (reference sequence). Here the CDR3 DNA reads TGTGCCAGCAGCCCCAGCGGGAGGAACTCTGGGGCCAACGTCCTGACTTTC. This translates into CASSPSGRNSGANVLTF.

This chain uses TRBV25-1 with TRBJ2-7; D not certain. Between the trimmed V and J ends, which lost 1 base and 5 bases, there was a span of 3 bases. The germline V gene has CDR1 MGHDK and CDR2 SYGVNS. This CDR3 comprises 11 residues. The DNA of the CDR3 is TGTGCCAGCAGTGAATTGGACGAGCAGTACTTC. Protein sequence: CASSELDEQYF.

The chain employs TRBV6-6 and TRBJ2-6; no clear D gene. The V end was cut by 7 bases, the J end by 1 base, with 20 bases between. From germline, CDR1 is MNHNY and CDR2 SVGAGI (reference sequence). The CDR3 is 18 amino acids. The CDR3, as DNA: TGTGCCAGCACCCGACTCGGGCAGATCGGATCTGGGGCCAACGTCCTGACTTTC. This gives the protein CASTRLGQIGSGANVLTF.

This clonotype was seen only a few times. CDR3 sequence reads: CSVALAGVANEQFF. CDR3 bases: TGCAGCGTTGCACTAGCGGGAGTTGCCAATGAGCAGTTCTTC. The rearrangement links TRBV29-1 to TRBJ2-1, with 11 nucleotides matching TRBD2. This CDR3 region has 14 residues. Germline V CDR1 and CDR2: SQVTM, ANQGSEA. Unmatched junction bases numbered 5, after V lost 4 bases and J lost 6 bases.

The CDR3 protein is CAISGSNYGYTF. The CDR3 DNA is TGTGCCATCAGCGGATCTAACTATGGCTACACCTTC. This chain links TRBV10-3 with TRBJ1-2; D call uncertain. Germline loops: CDR1 ENHRY, CDR2 SYGVKD. This CDR3 is built from 12 residues. Trimming took 6 bases from V and 0 from J, leaving 5 bases between them.

This clonotype was detected many times. The chain joins TRBV7-2 to TRBJ2-7; 8 bases map to TRBD2. The V segment lost 2 bases and the J segment 0 bases; nucleotides outside the gene matches: 3. Germline V gene sequence: CDR1 SGHTA, CDR2 FQGNSA. The CDR3 is made up of 15 amino acids. The CDR3 reads CASSLTSGYSYEQYF. The CDR3 bases are TGTGCCAGCAGCTTAACTAGCGGATACTCCTACGAGCAGTACTTC. Full variable domain (remainder filled in from reference TRBV7-2 and TRBJ2-7): GAGVSQSPSNKVTEKGKDVELRCDPISGHTALYWYRQSLGQGLEFLIYFQGNSAPDKSGLPSDRFSAERTGGSVSTLTIQRTQQEDSAVYLCASSLTSGYSYEQYFGPGTRLTVT.

The sample holds a few counts of this clonotype. V usage is TRBV28 and J usage is TRBJ2-2; D not resolved. The germline gives CDR1 MDHEN, CDR2 SYDVKM. Trimming cost V 8 bases and J 1 base, with 11 bases left between them. The length of the CDR3 is 14 residues. CDR3 in amino acids: CASSGYQNTGELFF. The DNA for the CDR3 is TGTGCCAGCTCAGGTTACCAGAACACCGGGGAGCTGTTTTTT.

This clonotype was picked up many times. The V gene is TRBV7-2, the J gene TRBJ1-5; maybe TRBD1 (5 bases). V was pared by 5 bases and J by 0 bases, with 14 bases between. Germline V gives CDR1 SGHTA, CDR2 FQGNSA. This CDR3 comprises 16 residues. For the CDR3, the DNA is TGTGCCAGCAGCCCAGGGCGGGGCTTTAGCAATCAGCCCCAGCATTTT. Translating it yields CASSPGRGFSNQPQHF.

A single count supports this clonotype. The rearrangement links TRBV5-1 to TRBJ1-5; 9 bases map to TRBD1. Germline CDR1 reads SGHRS; CDR2 reads YFSETQ. Trimming cost V 0 bases and J 0 bases; bases outside gene matches: 4. The CDR3 spans 17 residues. The CDR3 DNA reads as TGCGCCAGCAGCTTGGGGGGGACAGGGAGTAGCAATCAGCCCCAGCATTTT. Translating it yields CASSLGGTGSSNQPQHF.

This clonotype appeared a few times. The chain has TRBV6-2 or TRBV6-3 and TRBJ2-2; D uncertain. Germline CDR1 and CDR2: MNHEY and SVGEGT. This CDR3 spans 14 amino acids. V was shortened by 0 bases and J by 8 bases, with 10 bases between the two germline ends. DNA for the CDR3: TGTGCCAGCAGTTACTCCTTCCCTTGGGGGGAGCTGTTTTTT. Its protein is CASSYSFPWGELFF.

In its sample, this clonotype was seen once. This chain joins TRBV19 and TRBJ1-1, with D possibly TRBD1 on 6 matching bases. The CDR3 sequence is 13 residues long. In germline, CDR1 is LNHDA, CDR2 SQIVND (reference sequence). Trimming stripped 6 bases from V and 3 bases from J, with 11 bases between. For the CDR3, the DNA is TGTGCCAGTAGCACCGCAGGGGACACTGAAGCTTTCTTT. It specifies CASSTAGDTEAFF.